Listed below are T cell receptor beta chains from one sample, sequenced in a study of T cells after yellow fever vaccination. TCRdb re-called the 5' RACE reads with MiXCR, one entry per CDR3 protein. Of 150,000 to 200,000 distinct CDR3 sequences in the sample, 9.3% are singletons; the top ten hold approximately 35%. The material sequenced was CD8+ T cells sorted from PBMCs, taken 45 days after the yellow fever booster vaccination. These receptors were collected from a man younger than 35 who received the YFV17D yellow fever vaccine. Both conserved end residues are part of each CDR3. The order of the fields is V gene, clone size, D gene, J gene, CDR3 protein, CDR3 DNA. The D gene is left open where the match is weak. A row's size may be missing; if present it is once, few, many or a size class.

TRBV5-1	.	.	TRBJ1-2	CASSLLSDRNYGYTF	TGCGCCAGCAGCTTGCTATCCGACAGGAACTATGGCTACACCTTC
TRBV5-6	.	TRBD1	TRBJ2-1	CASIPWGQGHNEQFF	TGTGCCAGCATCCCGTGGGGACAGGGCCACAATGAGCAGTTCTTC
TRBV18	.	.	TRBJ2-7	CASSPPSGGTEQYF	TGTGCCAGCTCACCACCGTCGGGTGGGACCGAGCAGTACTTC
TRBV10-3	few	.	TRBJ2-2	CAISTGVRELFF	TGTGCCATCAGTACAGGAGTAAGGGAGCTGTTTTTT
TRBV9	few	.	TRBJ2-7	CASSVRGRGYEQYF	TGTGCCAGCAGCGTACGCGGAAGAGGCTACGAGCAGTACTTC
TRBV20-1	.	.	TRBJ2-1	CSARMTNYNEQFF	TGCAGTGCTAGAATGACTAACTACAATGAGCAGTTCTTC
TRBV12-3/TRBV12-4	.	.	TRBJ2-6	CASSPVGLSGANVLTF	TGTGCCAGCAGTCCGGTGGGCCTCTCTGGGGCCAACGTCCTGACTTTC
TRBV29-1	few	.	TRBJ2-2	CSVDRGDTGELFF	TGCAGCGTTGACAGGGGAGACACCGGGGAGCTGTTTTTT
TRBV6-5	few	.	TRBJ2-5	CASGSRGQETQYF	TGTGCCAGCGGTTCCAGGGGACAAGAGACCCAGTACTTC
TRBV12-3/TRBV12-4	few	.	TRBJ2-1	CASSSGDWSSYNEQFF	TGTGCCAGCAGTTCAGGGGATTGGAGCTCCTACAATGAGCAGTTCTTC
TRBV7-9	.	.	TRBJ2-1	CASSRVINEQFF	TGTGCCAGCAGCCGAGTTATCAATGAGCAGTTCTTC
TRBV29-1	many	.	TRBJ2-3	CSVEEGTDTQYF	TGCAGCGTTGAAGAGGGAACAGATACGCAGTATTTT
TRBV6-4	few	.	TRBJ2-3	CASADRIGDTQYF	TGTGCCAGCGCTGATAGGATAGGAGATACGCAGTATTTT
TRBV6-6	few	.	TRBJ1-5	CASSYSVANQPQHF	TGTGCCAGCAGTTACTCAGTCGCCAATCAGCCCCAGCATTTT
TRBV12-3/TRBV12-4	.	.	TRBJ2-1	CASSSDLWTYSYNEQFF	TGTGCCAGCAGCTCGGATCTGTGGACTTATTCCTACAATGAGCAGTTCTTC
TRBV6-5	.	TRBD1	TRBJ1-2	CASSYSMGPMTGHYGYTF	TGTGCCAGCAGTTACTCGATGGGTCCTATGACAGGGCACTATGGCTACACCTTC
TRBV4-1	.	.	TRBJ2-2	CASSLERRDGGTGELFF	TGCGCCAGCAGCCTGGAGCGCAGGGATGGTGGCACCGGGGAGCTGTTTTTT
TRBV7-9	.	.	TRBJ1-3	CASSPRDLNSGNTIYF	TGTGCCAGCAGCCCCCGGGACCTGAACTCTGGAAACACCATATATTTT
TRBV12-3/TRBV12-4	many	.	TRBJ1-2	CASSFGTTGNGYTF	TGTGCCAGCAGTTTCGGTACAACGGGGAATGGCTACACCTTC
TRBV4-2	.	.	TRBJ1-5	CASSQDPNQPQHF	TGTGCCAGCAGCCAAGACCCCAATCAGCCCCAGCATTTT
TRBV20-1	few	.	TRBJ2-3	CSVPTGIGTDTQYF	TGCAGTGTTCCGACAGGAATAGGCACAGATACGCAGTATTTT
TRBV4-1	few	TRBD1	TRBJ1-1	CASSQAQGEATEAFF	TGCGCCAGCAGCCAGGCACAGGGGGAGGCCACTGAAGCTTTCTTT
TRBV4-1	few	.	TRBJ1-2	CASSQERWGRNYGYTF	TGCGCCAGCAGCCAAGAACGCTGGGGGCGGAACTATGGCTACACCTTC
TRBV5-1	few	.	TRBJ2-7	CASSLEGQVYEQYF	TGCGCCAGCAGCTTGGAGGGGCAAGTCTACGAGCAGTACTTC
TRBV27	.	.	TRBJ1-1	CASSLSIGGRTEAFF	TGTGCCAGCAGTTTATCGATTGGGGGAAGGACTGAAGCTTTCTTT
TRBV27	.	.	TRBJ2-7	CASSSGTTSRSEQYF	TGTGCCAGCAGTTCCGGGACAACCTCTCGATCCGAGCAGTACTTC
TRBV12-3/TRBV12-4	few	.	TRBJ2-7	CASSFGPLFGHEQYF	TGTGCCAGCAGTTTTGGGCCCCTTTTTGGGCACGAGCAGTACTTC
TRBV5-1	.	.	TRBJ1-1	CASSLVRETEAFF	TGCGCCAGCAGCTTGGTTAGGGAAACTGAAGCTTTCTTT
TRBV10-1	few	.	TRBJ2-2	CASSGQTDYTGELFF	TGCGCCAGCAGTGGACAGACAGATTACACCGGGGAGCTGTTTTTT
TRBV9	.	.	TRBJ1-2	CASSVGEGGYGYTF	TGTGCCAGCAGCGTAGGAGAGGGGGGTTATGGCTACACCTTC
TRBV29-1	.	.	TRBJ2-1	CSVVAAGRGDEQFF	TGCAGCGTTGTTGCGGCAGGTAGAGGGGATGAGCAGTTCTTC
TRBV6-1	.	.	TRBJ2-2	CASRDGAGELFF	TGTGCCAGCAGGGACGGGGCCGGGGAGCTGTTTTTT
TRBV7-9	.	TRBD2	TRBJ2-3	CASGTSGGADTQYF	TGTGCCAGCGGAACTAGCGGGGGTGCAGATACGCAGTATTTT
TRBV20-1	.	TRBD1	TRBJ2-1	CSARDSSSYNEQFF	TGCAGTGCTCGGGACAGCAGCTCCTACAATGAGCAGTTCTTC
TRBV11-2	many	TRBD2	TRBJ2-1	CASSLSRLAGAGEQFF	TGTGCCAGCAGCTTATCCCGACTAGCGGGGGCTGGTGAGCAGTTCTTC
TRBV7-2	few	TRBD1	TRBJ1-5	CASSPGTGGWQPQHF	TGTGCCAGCAGCCCCGGGACAGGGGGCTGGCAGCCCCAGCATTTT
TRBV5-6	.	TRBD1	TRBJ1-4	CASSLVSGTDNEKLFF	TGTGCCAGCAGCTTGGTTTCCGGGACAGATAATGAAAAACTGTTTTTT
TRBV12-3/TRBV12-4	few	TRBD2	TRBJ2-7	CASSLTPSGGDEQYF	TGTGCCAGCAGTCTAACCCCTAGCGGGGGCGACGAGCAGTACTTC
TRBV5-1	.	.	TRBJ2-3	CASSLLSVRDTQYF	TGCGCCAGCAGCTTGTTAAGCGTCCGGGATACGCAGTATTTT
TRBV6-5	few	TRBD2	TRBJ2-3	CASSQTTLAGSTDTQYF	TGTGCCAGCAGTCAAACCACCCTAGCGGGGAGCACAGATACGCAGTATTTT
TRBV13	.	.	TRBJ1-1	CASSLDVEAFF	TGTGCCAGCAGCTTAGACGTTGAAGCTTTCTTT
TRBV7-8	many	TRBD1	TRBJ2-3	CASSSGTGAFTDTQYF	TGTGCCAGCAGCTCCGGAACAGGGGCGTTCACAGATACGCAGTATTTT
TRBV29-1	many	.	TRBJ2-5	CSVESGRGYQETQYF	TGCAGCGTTGAGTCCGGTAGGGGGTACCAAGAGACCCAGTACTTC
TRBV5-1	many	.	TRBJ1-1	CASSLAPRGLGEAFF	TGCGCCAGCAGCTTGGCTCCGCGGGGATTGGGTGAAGCTTTCTTT
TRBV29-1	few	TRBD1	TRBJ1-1	CSASGQGITEAFF	TGCAGCGCGTCGGGACAGGGGATCACTGAAGCTTTCTTT
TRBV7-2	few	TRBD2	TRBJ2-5	CASSTILAGGAETQYF	TGTGCCAGCAGCACGATACTAGCGGGGGGGGCGGAGACCCAGTACTTC
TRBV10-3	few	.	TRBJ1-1	CAISETRAEAFF	TGTGCCATCAGTGAGACCAGGGCTGAAGCTTTCTTT
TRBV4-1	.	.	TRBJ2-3	CASSSWVGTGSTDTQYF	TGCGCCAGCAGCTCTTGGGTGGGGACGGGCAGCACAGATACGCAGTATTTT
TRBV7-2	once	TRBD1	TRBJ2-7	CASSLEGTGPYEQYF	TGTGCCAGCAGCTTAGAGGGGACAGGCCCTTACGAGCAGTACTTC
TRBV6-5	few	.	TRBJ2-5	CASSSGGGSQETQYF	TGTGCCAGCAGTTCCGGGGGCGGGAGCCAAGAGACCCAGTACTTC
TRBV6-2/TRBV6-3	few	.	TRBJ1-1	CASNLGPNTEAFF	TGTGCCAGCAATCTGGGGCCGAACACTGAAGCTTTCTTT
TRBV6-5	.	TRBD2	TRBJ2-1	CASSFGLAEGSYNEQFF	TGTGCCAGCAGTTTTGGACTAGCGGAGGGCTCCTACAATGAGCAGTTCTTC
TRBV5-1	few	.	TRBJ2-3	CASSLDQVQIWDTQYF	TGCGCCAGCAGCTTGGACCAGGTCCAAATCTGGGATACGCAGTATTTT
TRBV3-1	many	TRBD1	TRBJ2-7	CASSQVTGDKLVYEQYF	TGTGCCAGCAGCCAAGTTACAGGGGATAAATTGGTCTACGAGCAGTACTTC
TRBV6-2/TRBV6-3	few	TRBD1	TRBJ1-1	CASSSTGAMNTEAFF	TGTGCCAGCAGTTCGACAGGGGCTATGAACACTGAAGCTTTCTTT
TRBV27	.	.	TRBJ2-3	CASSPGPPQNTDTQYF	TGTGCCAGCAGTCCGGGACCGCCCCAGAACACAGATACGCAGTATTTT
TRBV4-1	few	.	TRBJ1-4	CASSQVRQGAQNEKLFF	TGCGCCAGCAGCCAAGTCCGTCAAGGGGCCCAGAATGAAAAACTGTTTTTT